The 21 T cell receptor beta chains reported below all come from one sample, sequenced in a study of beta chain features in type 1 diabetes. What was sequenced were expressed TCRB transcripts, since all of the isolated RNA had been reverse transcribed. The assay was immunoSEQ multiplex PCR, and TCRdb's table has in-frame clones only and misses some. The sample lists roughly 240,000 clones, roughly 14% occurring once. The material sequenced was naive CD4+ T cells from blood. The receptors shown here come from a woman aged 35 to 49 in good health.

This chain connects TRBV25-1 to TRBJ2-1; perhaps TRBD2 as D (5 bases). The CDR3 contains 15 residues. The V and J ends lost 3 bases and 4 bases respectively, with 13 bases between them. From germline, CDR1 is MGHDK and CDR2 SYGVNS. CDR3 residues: CASSEPDRGYNEQFF. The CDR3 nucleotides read TGTGCCAGCAGTGAGCCCGATCGGGGTTACAATGAGCAGTTCTTC.

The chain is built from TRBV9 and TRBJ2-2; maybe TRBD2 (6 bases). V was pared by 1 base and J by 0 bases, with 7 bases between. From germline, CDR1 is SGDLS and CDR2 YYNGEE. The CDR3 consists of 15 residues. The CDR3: CASSVLATNTGELFF. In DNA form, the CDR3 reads TGTGCCAGCAGCGTACTAGCGACGAACACCGGGGAGCTGTTTTTT.

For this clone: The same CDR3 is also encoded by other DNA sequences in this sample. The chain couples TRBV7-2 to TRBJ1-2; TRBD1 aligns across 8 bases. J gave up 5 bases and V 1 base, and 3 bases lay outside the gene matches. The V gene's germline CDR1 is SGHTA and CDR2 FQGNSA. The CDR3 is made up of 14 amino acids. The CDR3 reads CASSLGQGNYGYTF. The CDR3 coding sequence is TGTGCCAGCAGCTTAGGACAGGGGAATTATGGCTACACCTTC.

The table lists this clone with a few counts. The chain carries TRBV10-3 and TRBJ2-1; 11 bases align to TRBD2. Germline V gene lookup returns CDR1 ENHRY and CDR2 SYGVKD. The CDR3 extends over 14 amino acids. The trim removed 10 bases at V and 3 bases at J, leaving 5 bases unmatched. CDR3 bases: TGTGCCACCGCGGGACTAGCGGACTACAATGAGCAGTTCTTC. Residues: CATAGLADYNEQFF.

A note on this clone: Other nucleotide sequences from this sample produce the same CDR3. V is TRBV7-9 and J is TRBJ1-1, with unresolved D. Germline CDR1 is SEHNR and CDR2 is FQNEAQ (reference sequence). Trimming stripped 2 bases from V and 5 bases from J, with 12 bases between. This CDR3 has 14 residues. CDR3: CASSLLGEGTEAFF. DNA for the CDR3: TGTGCCAGCAGCTTATTGGGAGAAGGTACTGAAGCTTTCTTT.

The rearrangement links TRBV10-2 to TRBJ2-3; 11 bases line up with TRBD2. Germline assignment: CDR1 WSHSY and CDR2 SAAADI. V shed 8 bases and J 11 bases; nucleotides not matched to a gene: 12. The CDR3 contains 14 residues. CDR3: CASAVTSGGGEQYF. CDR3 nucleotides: TGCGCCAGCGCCGTAACTAGCGGGGGAGGGGAGCAGTATTTT.

Here the CDR3 reads CASSLTVSGANVLTF. Here the CDR3 DNA reads TGCGCCAGCAGCTTGACAGTTTCTGGGGCCAACGTCCTGACTTTC. The chain combines TRBV5-1 with TRBJ2-6; unclear D gene. The CDR3 length is 15 residues. Germline assignment: CDR1 SGHRS and CDR2 YFSETQ. The V gene lost 1 base and the J gene lost 1 base, with 6 bases spanning the gap.

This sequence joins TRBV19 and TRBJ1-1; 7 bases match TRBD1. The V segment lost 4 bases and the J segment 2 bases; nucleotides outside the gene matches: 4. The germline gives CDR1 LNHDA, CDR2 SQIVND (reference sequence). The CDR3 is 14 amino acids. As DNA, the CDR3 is TGTGCCAGTAGTAGGGGACAGTTTAACACTGAAGCTTTCTTT. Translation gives CASSRGQFNTEAFF.

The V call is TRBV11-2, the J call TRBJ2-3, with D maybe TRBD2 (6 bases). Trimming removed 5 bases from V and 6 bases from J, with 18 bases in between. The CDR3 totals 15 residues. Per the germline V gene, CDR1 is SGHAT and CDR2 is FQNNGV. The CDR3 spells CASSPQGTDADTQYF. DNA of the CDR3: TGTGCCAGCAGCCCTCAAGGGACTGACGCGGATACGCAGTATTTT.

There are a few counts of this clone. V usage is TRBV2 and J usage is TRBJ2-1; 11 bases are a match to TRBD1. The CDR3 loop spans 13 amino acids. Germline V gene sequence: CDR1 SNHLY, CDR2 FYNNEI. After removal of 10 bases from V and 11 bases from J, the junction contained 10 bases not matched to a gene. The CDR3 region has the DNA TGTGCCAACTCCCGGGACAGGGGGTCTAAGCAGTTCTTC. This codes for CANSRDRGSKQFF.

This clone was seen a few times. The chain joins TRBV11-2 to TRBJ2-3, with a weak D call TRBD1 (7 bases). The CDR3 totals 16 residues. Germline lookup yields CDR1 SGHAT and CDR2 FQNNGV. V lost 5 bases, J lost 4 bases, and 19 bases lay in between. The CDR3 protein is CASSLGDRLVPDTQYF. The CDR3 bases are TGTGCCAGCAGCCTCGGGGACAGACTAGTCCCAGATACGCAGTATTTT.

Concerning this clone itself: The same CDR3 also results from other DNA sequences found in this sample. The CDR3 DNA reads as TGCGCCAGCAGCTCCGGGGAGACCCAGTACTTC. As protein: CASSSGETQYF. The V and J genes are TRBV5-1 and TRBJ2-5, with D uncertain. Germline V gene data show CDR1 as SGHRS and CDR2 as YFSETQ. The CDR3 covers 11 residues. The V gene lost 3 bases and the J gene lost 5 bases, with 5 bases spanning the gap.

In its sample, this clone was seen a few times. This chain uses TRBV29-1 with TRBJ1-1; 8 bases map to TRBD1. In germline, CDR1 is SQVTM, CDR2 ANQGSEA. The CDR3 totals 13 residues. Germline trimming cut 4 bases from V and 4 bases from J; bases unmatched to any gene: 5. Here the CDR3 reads CSVGVQGGTEAFF. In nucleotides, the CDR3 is TGCAGCGTTGGAGTACAGGGGGGCACTGAAGCTTTCTTT.

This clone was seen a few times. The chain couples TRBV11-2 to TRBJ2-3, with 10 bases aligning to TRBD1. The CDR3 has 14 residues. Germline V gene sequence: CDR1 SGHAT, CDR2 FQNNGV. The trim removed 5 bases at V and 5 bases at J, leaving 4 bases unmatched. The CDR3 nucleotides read TGTGCCAGCAGCCGACAGGGGGCTGGAGATACGCAGTATTTT. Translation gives CASSRQGAGDTQYF. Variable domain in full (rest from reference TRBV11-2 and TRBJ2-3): EAGVAQSPRYKIIEKRQSVAFWCNPISGHATLYWYQQILGQGPKLLIQFQNNGVVDDSQLPKDRFSAERLKGVDSTLKIQPAKLEDSAVYLCASSRQGAGDTQYFGPGTRLTVL.

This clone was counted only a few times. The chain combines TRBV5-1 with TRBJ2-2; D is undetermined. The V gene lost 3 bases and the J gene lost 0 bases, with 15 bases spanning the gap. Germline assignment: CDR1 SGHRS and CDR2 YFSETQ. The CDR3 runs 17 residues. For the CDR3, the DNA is TGCGCCAGCAGCTATACTCAAACCCAAACGAACACCGGGGAGCTGTTTTTT. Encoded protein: CASSYTQTQTNTGELFF.

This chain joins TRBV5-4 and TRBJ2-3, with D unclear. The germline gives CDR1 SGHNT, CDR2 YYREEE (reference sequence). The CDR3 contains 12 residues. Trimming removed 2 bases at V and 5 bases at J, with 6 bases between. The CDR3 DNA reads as TGTGCCAGCAGCTTAGAGCAAGATACGCAGTATTTT. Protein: CASSLEQDTQYF.

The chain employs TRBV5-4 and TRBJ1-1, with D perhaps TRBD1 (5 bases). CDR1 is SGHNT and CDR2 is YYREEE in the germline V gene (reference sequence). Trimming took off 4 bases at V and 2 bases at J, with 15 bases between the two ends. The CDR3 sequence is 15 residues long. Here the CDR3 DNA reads TGTGCCAGCAGCCCTATCCGACAGTTAAACACTGAAGCTTTCTTT. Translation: CASSPIRQLNTEAFF.

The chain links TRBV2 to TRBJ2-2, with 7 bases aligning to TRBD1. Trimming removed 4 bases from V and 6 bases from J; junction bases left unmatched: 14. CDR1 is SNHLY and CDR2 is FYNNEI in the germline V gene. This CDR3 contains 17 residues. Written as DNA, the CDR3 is TGTGCCAGCAGTGGAGAGGTTACAGGGGTGAAGTCCGGGGAGCTGTTTTTT. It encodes CASSGEVTGVKSGELFF.

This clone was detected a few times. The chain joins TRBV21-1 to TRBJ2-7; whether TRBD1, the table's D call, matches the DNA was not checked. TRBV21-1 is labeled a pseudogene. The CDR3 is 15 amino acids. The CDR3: CASGWDTTSHYEQYF. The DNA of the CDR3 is TGTGCCAGCGGCTGGGACACCACCTCCCATTACGAGCAGTACTTC.

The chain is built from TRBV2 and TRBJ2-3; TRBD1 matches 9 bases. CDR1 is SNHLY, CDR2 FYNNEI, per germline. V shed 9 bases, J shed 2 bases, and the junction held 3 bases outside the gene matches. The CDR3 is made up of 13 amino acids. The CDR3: CASTGGTTDTQYF. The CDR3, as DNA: TGTGCCAGTACAGGGGGCACCACAGATACGCAGTATTTT.

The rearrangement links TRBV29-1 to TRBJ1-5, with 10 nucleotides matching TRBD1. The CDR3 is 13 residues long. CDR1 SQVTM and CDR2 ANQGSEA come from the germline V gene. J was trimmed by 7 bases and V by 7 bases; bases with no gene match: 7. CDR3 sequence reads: CSAMTGGQQPQHF. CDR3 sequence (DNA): TGCAGCGCCATGACAGGGGGCCAGCAGCCCCAGCATTTT.